The 17 T cell receptor beta chains presented below share a single source sample, sequenced in a study of T cell clonality in common variable immunodeficiency. Method: immunoSEQ multiplex PCR; TCRdb's copy keeps in-frame clones and lacks some. The sample contains about 81,000 clones, none of them singletons. Material for sequencing was peripheral blood mononuclear cells. Receptors originate from a person aged 18-69 years in good health.

The table lists this clone with many counts. The read is 3 residues too short to cover the CDR3 end, so that end is filled in from the germline J gene. This sequence joins TRBV20-1 and TRBJ2-7; D perhaps matches TRBD1 (5 bases). CDR1 is DFQATT and CDR2 is SNEGSKA in the germline V gene (reference sequence). V was pared by 5 bases and J by 4 bases, with 21 bases between. The CDR3 sequence is 15 residues long. The CDR3 bases that were read are TGCAGTGCTGGGTCTCAGGGATTGTTTACGTACGAG. Protein product: CSAGSQGLFTYE. The whole CDR3 sequence is CSAGSQGLFTYEQYF.

In its sample, this clone was seen a few times. The read comes to an end 3 residues before the CDR3 does, leaving the germline J gene to fill in the end. This chain connects TRBV2 to TRBJ2-7, with 8 bases matching TRBD1. The V gene end was trimmed by 4 bases and the J gene end by 6 bases; junction bases not matched to a gene: 8. The CDR3 is 14 amino acids. Germline V lookup: CDR1 SNHLY, CDR2 FYNNEI. The DNA read from the CDR3 is TGTGCCAGCAGTGCAGACAGGGGAAGGAGCGAG. Translating it yields CASSADRGRSE. In full, the CDR3 is CASSADRGRSEQYF.

This clone was recorded many times. The CDR3 end falls 3 residues outside the read, so it is completed with the germline J gene. The V call is TRBV5-1, the J call TRBJ1-2; 10 bases are a match to TRBD1. CDR1 and CDR2 from the germline V gene are SGHRS and YFSETQ. Trimming removed 0 bases from V and 4 bases from J; junction bases left unmatched: 3. The CDR3 is made up of 15 amino acids. The chain's CDR3 is CASSLGQGAFYGYTF. CDR3 DNA, as far as it was read: TGCGCCAGCAGCTTGGGACAGGGGGCTTTCTATGGC.

Ten or more counts support this clone. The read ends 3 residues early relative to the CDR3; the germline J gene fills the gap. The J gene is TRBJ2-1, the V gene TRBV5-1; D tentatively fits TRBD1 or TRBD2 (5 bases each). The CDR3 is made up of 15 amino acids. Trimming cost V 3 bases and J 0 bases, with 10 bases left between them. Germline V CDR1 and CDR2: SGHRS, YFSETQ. The DNA read from the CDR3 is TGCGCCAGCAGCTCCTCAGGGAGCTCCTACAATGAG. It is translated as CASSSSGSSYNE. The CDR3 in full is CASSSSGSSYNEQFF.

This clone was counted at least ten times. The read terminates 3 residues before the CDR3 end, so the remaining end is supplied by the germline J gene. The rearrangement joins TRBV7-2 to TRBJ2-5, with 7 bases that match TRBD2. Unmatched junction bases numbered 9, after V lost 5 bases and J lost 6 bases. Germline V gene lookup returns CDR1 SGHTA and CDR2 FQGNSA. The CDR3 runs 14 residues. The part of the CDR3 DNA that was read is TGTGCCAGCAGCGGGGGGACTACCAGGCAGACC. Amino acids: CASSGGTTRQT. The whole CDR3 region reads CASSGGTTRQTQYF.

Ten or more counts support this clone. The read terminates 3 residues before the CDR3 end, so the remaining end is supplied by the germline J gene. The chain is built from TRBV5-1 and TRBJ2-2; 10 bases are shared with TRBD1. V was pared by 1 base and J by 3 bases, with 6 bases of the junction left unmatched. Per the germline V gene, CDR1 is SGHRS and CDR2 is YFSETQ. The CDR3 is 17 residues long. The DNA read from the CDR3 is TGCGCCAGCAGCTTGAGGGACAGGGGTTTGGACACCGGGGAG. This sequence encodes CASSLRDRGLDTGE. The whole CDR3 protein is CASSLRDRGLDTGELFF.

There are many counts of this clone. Sequencing ends 3 residues short of the CDR3 end; the germline J gene provides the rest. V and J are TRBV29-1 and TRBJ2-1; D call uncertain. The length of the CDR3 is 13 residues. Germline CDR1 reads SQVTM; CDR2 reads ANQGSEA. Trimming removed 1 base at V and 0 bases at J, with 4 bases between. The CDR3 reads CSVEGASYNEQFF. The DNA read from the CDR3 is TGCAGCGTTGAAGGGGCCTCCTACAATGAG.

This clone was counted ten times or more. The CDR3 sequence is CASSPWRALATTKSYNEQFF. Incomplete CDR3 DNA: TGTGCCAGCTCACCATGGCGGGCACTGGCCACAACGAAGTCCTACAATGAG. J is TRBJ2-1 and V is TRBV18; tentative D call: TRBD2 (5 bases). The read gets to within 3 residues of the CDR3 end, and the germline J gene fills in the rest. CDR3 length: 20 amino acids. Trimming left V 2 bases short and J 1 base short, with 24 bases between. CDR1 and CDR2 (germline): KGHSH, LQKENI.

This clone showed up many times. Germline is not matched at one junction end, which may reflect a read error. The read is 3 residues too short to cover the CDR3 end, so that end is filled in from the germline J gene. The chain links TRBV20-1 to TRBJ2-2, with TRBD2 matching 9 bases. This CDR3 region has 19 residues. Germline lookup yields CDR1 DFQATT and CDR2 SNEGSKA (reference sequence). The CDR3 region is CSARSPLLSGRTNTGKLFF. The CDR3 bases that were read are TGCAGTGCCCGTAGTCCCCTCCTCAGCGGGAGGACGAACACCGGGAAG.

This clone came up many times. From the germline J gene comes the end of the CDR3, since the read stops 3 residues before it. The rearrangement joins TRBV11-2 to TRBJ2-3; 11 bases match TRBD2. The CDR3 contains 15 residues. Per the germline V gene, CDR1 is SGHAT and CDR2 is FQNNGV. J lost 5 bases, V lost 3 bases, and 4 bases had no gene match. The CDR3 here is CASSFIAGGRDTQYF. CDR3 DNA (partial): TGTGCCAGCAGCTTCATAGCGGGAGGGCGAGATACG.

This clone was seen ten or more times. The CDR3 is cut off 3 residues early in the read; its end comes from the germline J gene. The chain combines TRBV2 with TRBJ2-7, with D maybe TRBD1 (5 bases). Germline V lookup: CDR1 SNHLY, CDR2 FYNNEI. CDR3 length: 14 residues. Trimming took 0 bases from V and 6 from J, leaving 12 bases between them. The DNA read from the CDR3 is TGTGCCAGCAGTGAAGCGCTTAGGGGCGGCGAG. This gives the protein CASSEALRGGE. The entire CDR3 is CASSEALRGGEQYF.

The sample holds many counts of this clone. The read ends 3 residues before the CDR3 terminus; that terminus is restored from the germline J gene. This chain connects TRBV11-2 to TRBJ1-2, with 7 bases lining up with TRBD1. The CDR3 extends over 14 amino acids. Germline CDR1 is SGHAT and CDR2 is FQNNGV. CDR3 in amino acids: CASSSPDRASYYTF. The covered CDR3 bases are TGTGCCAGCAGCTCTCCCGACAGGGCCTCATAC.

Many counts were recorded for this clone. The read gets to within 3 residues of the CDR3 end, and the germline J gene fills in the rest. The genes are TRBV5-6 and TRBJ1-1, with D hard to call. Germline CDR1 is SGHDT and CDR2 is YYEEEE. The CDR3 length is 13 residues. CDR3 loop: CASSFFVGTEAFF. The CDR3 DNA, read in part, is TGTGCCAGCAGCTTTTTTGTCGGTACCGAA.

This clone has a count of ten or more. The read halts 3 residues ahead of the CDR3 end, with the missing end drawn from the germline J gene. The V gene is TRBV7-8, the J gene TRBJ2-3; TRBD2 aligns across 8 bases. The CDR3 loop spans 17 amino acids. In germline, CDR1 is SGHVS, CDR2 FQNEAQ. V lost 4 bases, J lost 3 bases, and 12 bases stayed unmatched. The CDR3 DNA, read in part, is TGTGCCAGCAGCTCTTTACTTATAGCGGGAAAGACAGATACG. This sequence encodes CASSSLLIAGKTDT. The CDR3 as a whole reads CASSSLLIAGKTDTQYF.

At least ten counts were recorded for this clone. From the germline J gene comes the end of the CDR3, since the read stops 3 residues before it. The rearrangement joins TRBV5-8 to TRBJ2-7, with TRBD1 matching over 10 bases. There are 13 residues in the CDR3. V dropped 2 bases and J dropped 5; count of bases not matched to a gene: 1. Germline-derived CDR1 and CDR2 are SGHTS and YDEGEE. The covered CDR3 bases are TGTGCCAGCAGCTTAGGACAGGGGGACGAG. This sequence encodes CASSLGQGDE. Given in full, the CDR3 is CASSLGQGDEQYF. The whole variable domain, remainder taken from reference TRBV5-8 and TRBJ2-7, is EAGVTQSPTHLIKTRGQQATLRCSPISGHTSVYWYQQALGLGLQFLLWYDEGEERNRGNFPPRFSGRQFPNYSSELNVNALELEDSALYLCASSLGQGDEQYFGPGTRLTVT.

This clone was detected ten times or more. The read comes to an end 3 residues before the CDR3 does, leaving the germline J gene to fill in the end. This rearrangement joins TRBV6-2 or TRBV6-3 to TRBJ1-5, with D unclear. In germline, CDR1 is MNHEY, CDR2 SVGEGT. The CDR3 is made up of 13 amino acids. Trimming took 6 bases from V and 9 from J, leaving 15 bases between them. The CDR3 loop reads CASRYQDFRPQHF. The sequenced part of the CDR3 DNA is TGTGCCAGCAGATACCAGGATTTCAGGCCC.

This clone was counted many times. The CDR3 end lies 3 residues beyond the end of the read and is filled in from the germline J gene. The genes are TRBV4-1 and TRBJ1-1; maybe TRBD1 (6 bases). From germline, CDR1 is MGHRA and CDR2 YSYEKL. Between the trimmed V and J ends, which lost 1 base and 3 bases, there was a span of 9 bases. The length of the CDR3 is 14 residues. Incomplete CDR3 DNA: TGCGCCAGCAGCCAAGCAGGGGCGGACACTGAA. Protein product: CASSQAGADTE. The full-length CDR3 reads as CASSQAGADTEAFF.